One sample yielded the 18 T cell receptor beta chains listed below, sequenced in a study of identical twins. MiXCR was run by TCRdb on the 5' RACE reads, yielding one entry per CDR3 protein. The repertoire holds a few hundred thousand distinct CDR3 sequences, with about 8.3% as singletons. This same sample was also taken into another study, of yellow fever vaccine responses in identical twins.

Sequenced: CD8+ T cells sorted from blood. The receptors originated from a woman under 30 in good health.

The rearrangement joins TRBV27 to TRBJ2-1, with TRBD2 matching 9 bases. The germline V gene has CDR1 MNHEY and CDR2 SMNVEV (reference sequence). J gave up 4 bases and V 2 bases, and 6 bases lay outside the gene matches. There are 16 residues in the CDR3. As DNA, the CDR3 is TGTGCCAGCAGTTTAGAGCGCGGGGGGGATTACAATGAGCAGTTCTTC. Translating gives CASSLERGGDYNEQFF.

This clonotype has just one count. The chain uses TRBV28 and TRBJ2-2, with 10 bases lining up with TRBD2. Germline assignment: CDR1 MDHEN and CDR2 SYDVKM. This CDR3 region has 15 residues. The junction had 4 bases not matched to a gene; V was cut back by 5 bases and J by 4 bases. CDR3: CASSPAGGGTGELFF. The DNA for the CDR3 is TGTGCCAGCAGTCCAGCGGGGGGGGGCACCGGGGAGCTGTTTTTT.

This clonotype showed up just a few times. This chain links TRBV6-2 or TRBV6-3 with TRBJ2-7, with D possibly matching TRBD2 (5 bases). The V gene's germline CDR1 is MNHEY and CDR2 SVGEGT. V lost 6 bases and J 2 bases, leaving 11 bases between the germline ends. This CDR3 has 13 amino acids. CDR3 in amino acids: CASRAGGPYEQYF. The CDR3, as DNA: TGTGCCAGCAGGGCCGGAGGCCCCTACGAGCAGTACTTC.

This clonotype occurred many times. The CDR3, as DNA: TGTGCCAGCAGTTTAGCGGGAGACGCGAATGAGCAGTTCTTC. Its protein is CASSLAGDANEQFF. The V gene is TRBV27, the J gene TRBJ2-1; 7 nucleotides align to TRBD2. The germline CDR1 and CDR2 sequences are MNHEY and SMNVEV (reference sequence). The CDR3 has 14 amino acids. Germline trimming cut 2 bases from V and 7 bases from J; bases unmatched to any gene: 5.

The J gene is TRBJ2-3, the V gene TRBV7-3; TRBD1 matches 7 bases. This CDR3 is 13 amino acids long. V was pared by 5 bases and J by 4 bases, with 3 bases of the junction left unmatched. Germline-derived CDR1 and CDR2 are SGHTA and FQGTGA. CDR3 in amino acids: CASSRDSADTQYF. The CDR3 coding sequence is TGTGCCAGCAGCCGGGACAGCGCAGATACGCAGTATTTT.

For the CDR3, the DNA is TGTGCCAGCAGTGGGACAGGGGTCACAGATACGCAGTATTTT. Translated, it gives CASSGTGVTDTQYF. The chain carries TRBV28 and TRBJ2-3; the match to TRBD1 covers 10 bases. The CDR3 contains 14 residues. Germline CDR1 MDHEN, CDR2 SYDVKM. Germline trimming cut 5 bases from V and 2 bases from J; bases unmatched to any gene: 1.

This clonotype appeared many times. CDR3 loop: CASSEQGVINQPQHF. The CDR3 nucleotides read TGTGCCAGCAGCGAACAGGGGGTTATTAATCAGCCCCAGCATTTT. V gene TRBV9 combines with J gene TRBJ1-5; 8 bases align to TRBD1. CDR3 size: 15 residues. J gave up 4 bases and V 3 bases, and 6 bases lay outside the gene matches. Germline assignment: CDR1 SGDLS and CDR2 YYNGEE.

This clonotype was detected a few times. The chain is built from TRBV24-1 and TRBJ1-1; 8 nucleotides align to TRBD1. The J segment lost 6 bases and the V segment lost 4 bases, leaving 9 bases of the junction unmatched. CDR1 and CDR2 (germline): KGHDR, SFDVKD. The length of the CDR3 is 15 residues. CDR3 sequence: CATSDLPGQGSEAFF. CDR3 nucleotide sequence: TGTGCCACCAGTGACCTCCCTGGACAGGGTTCTGAAGCTTTCTTT.

This clonotype was detected many times. The rearrangement joins TRBV3-1 to TRBJ2-1, with 11 bases matching TRBD2. The trim removed 1 base at V and 4 bases at J, leaving 12 bases unmatched. This CDR3 is 19 amino acids long. Germline V lookup: CDR1 LGHDT, CDR2 YNNKEL (reference sequence). This CDR3 reads CASSQASTSGAPNYNEQFF. The CDR3, as DNA: TGTGCCAGCAGCCAAGCCTCGACTAGCGGGGCTCCCAATTACAATGAGCAGTTCTTC.

The V and J genes are TRBV20-1 and TRBJ2-5; D gene ambiguous. This CDR3 contains 15 residues. Trimming cost V 3 bases and J 1 base, with 15 bases left between them. Per the germline V gene, CDR1 is DFQATT and CDR2 is SNEGSKA (reference sequence). DNA of the CDR3: TGCAGTGCTAGGGAGCTGGCTCAAGGCCAAGAGACCCAGTACTTC. It specifies CSARELAQGQETQYF.

This clonotype came up many times. The rearrangement uses TRBV7-9 and TRBJ2-3; D is uncertain. The CDR3 has 13 residues. Looked up from germline, CDR1 is SEHNR and CDR2 is FQNEAQ (reference sequence). V lost 5 bases and J lost 6, with 12 bases in between. This chain's CDR3 is CASSPSYTDTQYF. CDR3 nucleotide sequence: TGTGCCAGCAGCCCTTCCTACACGGATACGCAGTATTTT.

This clonotype showed up many times. This chain links TRBV5-1 with TRBJ2-1, with TRBD2 matching over 10 bases. V gave up 5 bases and J gave up 4 bases; unmatched junction bases: 6. Per the germline V gene, CDR1 is SGHRS and CDR2 is YFSETQ. This CDR3 has 15 amino acids. The CDR3: CASRTSGDSYNEQFF. Written as DNA, the CDR3 is TGCGCCAGCAGAACTAGCGGGGACTCTTACAATGAGCAGTTCTTC.

This clonotype has only a few counts. The chain couples TRBV6-2 or TRBV6-3 to TRBJ2-5, with a possible D match to TRBD2 (6 bases). Germline values: CDR1 MNHEY, CDR2 SVGEGT. Trimming took 2 bases from V and 2 from J, leaving 15 bases between them. This CDR3 has 16 residues. Written as DNA, the CDR3 is TGTGCCAGCAGTTACGGAGGGGAGCGTAAACAAGAGACCCAGTACTTC. This translates into CASSYGGERKQETQYF.

This clonotype was counted a few times. V is TRBV9 and J is TRBJ1-6; 9 bases fit TRBD1. Germline V gives CDR1 SGDLS, CDR2 YYNGEE. V was clipped by 2 bases and J by 6 bases; unmatched bases: 3. The CDR3 sequence is 15 residues long. CDR3 loop: CASSVTGQGNSPLHF. CDR3 sequence (DNA): TGTGCCAGCAGCGTTACGGGACAGGGTAATTCACCCCTCCACTTT.

This clonotype was picked up a small number of times. The chain links TRBV7-3 to TRBJ2-1, with 10 bases identical to TRBD2. The CDR3 loop spans 16 amino acids. The V and J ends lost 6 bases and 7 bases, in that order; junction bases with no gene match: 12. CDR1 and CDR2 (germline): SGHTA, FQGTGA. CDR3 sequence reads: CASRAQLAGPGNEQFF. CDR3 DNA sequence: TGTGCCAGCAGAGCACAACTAGCGGGGCCTGGTAATGAGCAGTTCTTC.

This chain links TRBV7-8 with TRBJ1-1; D remains ambiguous. Germline V CDR1 and CDR2: SGHVS, FQNEAQ. This CDR3 has 13 amino acids. The V end was cut by 4 bases, the J end by 6 bases, with 12 bases between. In DNA, the CDR3 is TGTGCCAGCAGCTGGCCCCCGGACCCTGAAGCTTTCTTT. It encodes CASSWPPDPEAFF.

This clonotype was seen at least ten times. The chain couples TRBV10-3 to TRBJ2-7, with 8 bases lining up with TRBD1. The CDR3 loop spans 17 amino acids. CDR1 and CDR2 from the germline V gene are ENHRY and SYGVKD. J gave up 1 base and V 0 bases, and 8 bases lay outside the gene matches. The CDR3 here is CAISESLTDRESYEQYF. The CDR3 DNA is TGTGCCATCAGTGAGTCGCTTACGGACAGGGAGTCCTACGAGCAGTACTTC.

This clonotype has only a few counts. CDR3 DNA: TGTGCCAGCAGCGTCGACAGGGTTGCGAACTATGGCTACACCTTC. Its protein is CASSVDRVANYGYTF. This rearrangement joins TRBV9 to TRBJ1-2, with TRBD1 identical over 7 bases. Unmatched junction bases numbered 6, after V lost 2 bases and J lost 2 bases. The CDR3 covers 15 residues. Germline CDR1 and CDR2: SGDLS and YYNGEE.